This T cell receptor beta chain was sequenced for a study of blood T cell repertoires in COVID-19. About the study: Specimens from acute and convalescent COVID-19 originated in the United States, Italy and Spain.

This CDR3 comprises 15 residues. CDR1 and CDR2 from the germline V gene are MRHNA and SNTAGT. V trimming: 2 bases; J trimming: 5 bases; junction bases outside the gene matches: 1. Repertoires were generated with immunoSEQ multiplex PCR, while TCRdb's copy carries only in-frame clones and drops some. The sample shows some 220,000 clones, 80% to 95% of them seen only once. The chain is built from TRBV6-4 and TRBJ1-5, with TRBD1 matching 12 bases. This receptor was identified in a young man with COVID-19, enrolled during active disease. The sequencing input was peripheral blood. The CDR3 region is CASSDGTGGDQPQHF. The CDR3 DNA is TGTGCCAGCAGTGACGGGACAGGGGGCGATCAGCCCCAGCATTTT.